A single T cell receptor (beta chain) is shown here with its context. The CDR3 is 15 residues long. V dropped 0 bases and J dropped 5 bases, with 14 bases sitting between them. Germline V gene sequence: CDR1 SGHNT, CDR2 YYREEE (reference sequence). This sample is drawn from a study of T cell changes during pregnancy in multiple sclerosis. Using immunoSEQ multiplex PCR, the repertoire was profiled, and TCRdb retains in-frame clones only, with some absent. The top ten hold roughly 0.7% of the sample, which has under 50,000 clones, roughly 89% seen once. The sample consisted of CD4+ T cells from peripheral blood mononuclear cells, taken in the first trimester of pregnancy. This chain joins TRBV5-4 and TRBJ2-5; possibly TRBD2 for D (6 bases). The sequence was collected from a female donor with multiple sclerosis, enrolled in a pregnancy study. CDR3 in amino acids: CASSLAGGVWETQYF. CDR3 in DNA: TGTGCCAGCAGCTTGGCGGGCGGGGTTTGGGAGACCCAGTACTTC.